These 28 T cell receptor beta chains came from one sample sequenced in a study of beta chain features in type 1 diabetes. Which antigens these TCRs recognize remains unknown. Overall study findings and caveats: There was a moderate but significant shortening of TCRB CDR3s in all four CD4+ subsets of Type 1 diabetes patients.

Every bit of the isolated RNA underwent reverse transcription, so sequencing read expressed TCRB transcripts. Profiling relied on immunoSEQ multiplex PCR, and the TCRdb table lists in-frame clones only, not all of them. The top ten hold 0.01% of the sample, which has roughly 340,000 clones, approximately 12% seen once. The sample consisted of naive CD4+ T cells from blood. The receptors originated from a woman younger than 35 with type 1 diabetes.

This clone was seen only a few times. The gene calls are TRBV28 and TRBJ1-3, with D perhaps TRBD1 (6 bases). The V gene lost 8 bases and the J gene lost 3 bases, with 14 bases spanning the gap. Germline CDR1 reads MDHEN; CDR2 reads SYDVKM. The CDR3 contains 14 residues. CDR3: CASGEGGGGNTIYF. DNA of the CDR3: TGTGCCAGCGGCGAGGGAGGGGGTGGAAACACCATATATTTT.

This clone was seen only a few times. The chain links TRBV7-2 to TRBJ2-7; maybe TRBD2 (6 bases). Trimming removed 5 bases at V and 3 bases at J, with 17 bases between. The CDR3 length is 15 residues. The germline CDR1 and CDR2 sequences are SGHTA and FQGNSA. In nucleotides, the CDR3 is TGTGCCAGCAGCCAGGGATCAGGGCGGGGCTACGAGCAGTACTTC. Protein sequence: CASSQGSGRGYEQYF.

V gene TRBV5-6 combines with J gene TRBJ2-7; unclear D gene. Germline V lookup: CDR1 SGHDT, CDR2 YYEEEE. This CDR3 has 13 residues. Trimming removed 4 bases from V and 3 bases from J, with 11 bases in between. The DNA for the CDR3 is TGTGCCAGCAGCCCCTTGTCCCGCTACGAGCAGTACTTC. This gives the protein CASSPLSRYEQYF.

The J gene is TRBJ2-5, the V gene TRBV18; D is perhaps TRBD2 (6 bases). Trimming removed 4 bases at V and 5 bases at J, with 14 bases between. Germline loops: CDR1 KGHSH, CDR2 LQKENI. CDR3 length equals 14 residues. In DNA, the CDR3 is TGTGCCAGCTCACGGGACTTAGCGACGGAGACCCAGTACTTC. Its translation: CASSRDLATETQYF.

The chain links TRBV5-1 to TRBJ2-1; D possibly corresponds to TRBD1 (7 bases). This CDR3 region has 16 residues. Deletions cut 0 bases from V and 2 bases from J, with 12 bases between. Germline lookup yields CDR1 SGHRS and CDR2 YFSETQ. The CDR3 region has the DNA TGCGCCAGCAGCTTGGCCCGCAGGGGGGCCTACAATGAGCAGTTCTTC. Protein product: CASSLARRGAYNEQFF.

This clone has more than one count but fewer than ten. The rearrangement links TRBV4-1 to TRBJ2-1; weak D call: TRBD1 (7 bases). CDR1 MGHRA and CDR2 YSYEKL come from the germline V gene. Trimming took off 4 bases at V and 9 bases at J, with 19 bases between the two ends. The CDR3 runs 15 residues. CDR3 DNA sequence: TGCGCCAGCAGCCTCCTTCCACAGGGGAGGAGTGAGCAGTTCTTC. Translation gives CASSLLPQGRSEQFF.

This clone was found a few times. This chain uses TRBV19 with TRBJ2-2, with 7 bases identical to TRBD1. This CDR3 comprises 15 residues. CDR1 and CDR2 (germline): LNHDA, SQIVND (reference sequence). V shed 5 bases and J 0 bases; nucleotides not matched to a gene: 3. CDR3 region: CASSPGTANTGELFF. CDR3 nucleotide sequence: TGTGCCAGTAGTCCCGGGACAGCGAACACCGGGGAGCTGTTTTTT.

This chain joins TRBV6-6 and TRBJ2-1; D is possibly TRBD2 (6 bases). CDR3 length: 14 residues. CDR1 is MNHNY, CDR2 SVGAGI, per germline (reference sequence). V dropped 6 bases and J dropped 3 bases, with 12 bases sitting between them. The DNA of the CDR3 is TGTGCCAGCAGCCCTGCGGGGATCTACAATGAGCAGTTCTTC. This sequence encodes CASSPAGIYNEQFF.

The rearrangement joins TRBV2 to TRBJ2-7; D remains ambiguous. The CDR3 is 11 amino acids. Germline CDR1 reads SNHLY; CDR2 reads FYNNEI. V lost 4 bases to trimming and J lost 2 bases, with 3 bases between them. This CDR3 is CASSATYEQYF. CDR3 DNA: TGTGCCAGCAGTGCTACCTACGAGCAGTACTTC.

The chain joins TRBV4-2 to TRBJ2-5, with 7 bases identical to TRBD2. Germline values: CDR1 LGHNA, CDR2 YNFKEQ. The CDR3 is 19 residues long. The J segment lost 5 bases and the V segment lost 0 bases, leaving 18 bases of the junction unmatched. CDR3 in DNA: TGTGCCAGCAGCCAAGATGGGGGGGTATTCGCGGGACCGGGCGAGACCCAGTACTTC. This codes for CASSQDGGVFAGPGETQYF.

This CDR3 reads CASSYSIDRGSYEQYF. DNA of the CDR3: TGTGCCAGCAGTTACTCGATCGACAGGGGCTCCTACGAGCAGTACTTC. The chain is built from TRBV6-5 and TRBJ2-7, with 8 bases aligning to TRBD1. Germline V gene data show CDR1 as MNHEY and CDR2 as SVGAGI. Trimming cost V 0 bases and J 0 bases; bases outside gene matches: 4. The CDR3 has 16 residues.

CDR3 coding DNA: TGTGCCATCAGGGGGACTAGTTCCCTCCCTGGGGCCAACGTCCTGACTTTC. Its protein is CAIRGTSSLPGANVLTF. The V call is TRBV10-3, the J call TRBJ2-6; 8 nucleotides line up with TRBD2. This CDR3 region has 17 residues. The germline V gene has CDR1 ENHRY and CDR2 SYGVKD. V lost 6 bases and J lost 2; bases outside the gene matches: 9.

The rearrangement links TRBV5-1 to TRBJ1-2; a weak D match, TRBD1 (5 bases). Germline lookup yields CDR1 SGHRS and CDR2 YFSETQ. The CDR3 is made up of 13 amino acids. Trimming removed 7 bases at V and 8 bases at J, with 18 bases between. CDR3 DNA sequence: TGCGCCAGCCGACAGACAACTACGGACGGCTACACCTTC. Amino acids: CASRQTTTDGYTF.

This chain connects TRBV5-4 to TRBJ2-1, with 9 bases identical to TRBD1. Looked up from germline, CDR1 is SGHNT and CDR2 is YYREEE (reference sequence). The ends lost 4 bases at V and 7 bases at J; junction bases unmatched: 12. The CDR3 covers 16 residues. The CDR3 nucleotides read TGTGCCAGCAGCCCCATCCGGGACAGGGATGGTAATGAGCAGTTCTTC. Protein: CASSPIRDRDGNEQFF.

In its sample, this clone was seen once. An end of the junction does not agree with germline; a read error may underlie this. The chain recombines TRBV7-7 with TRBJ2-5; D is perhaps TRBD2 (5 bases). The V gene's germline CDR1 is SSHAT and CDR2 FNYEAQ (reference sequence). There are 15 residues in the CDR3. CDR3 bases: TGTGCTAGCAGCTTAGCGCCTGGAGGACAAGAGACCCAGTACTTC. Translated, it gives CASSLAPGGQETQYF.

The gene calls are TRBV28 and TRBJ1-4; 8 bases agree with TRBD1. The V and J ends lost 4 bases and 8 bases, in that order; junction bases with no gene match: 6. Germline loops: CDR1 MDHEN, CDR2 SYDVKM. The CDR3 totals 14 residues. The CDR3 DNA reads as TGTGCCAGCAGTTCCGGACAGGGATGGGAAAAACTGTTTTTT. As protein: CASSSGQGWEKLFF. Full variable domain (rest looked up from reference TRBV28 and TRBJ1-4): DVKVTQSSRYLVKRTGEKVFLECVQDMDHENMFWYRQDPGLGLRLIYFSYDVKMKEKGDIPEGYSVSREKKERFSLILESASTNQTSMYLCASSSGQGWEKLFFGSGTQLSVL.

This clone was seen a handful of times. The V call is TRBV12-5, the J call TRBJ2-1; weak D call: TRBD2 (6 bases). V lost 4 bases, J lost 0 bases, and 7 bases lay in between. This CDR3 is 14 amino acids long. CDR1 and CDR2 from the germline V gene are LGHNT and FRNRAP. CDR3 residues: CASGSGSSYNEQFF. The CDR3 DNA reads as TGTGCTAGTGGTTCCGGGAGCTCCTACAATGAGCAGTTCTTC. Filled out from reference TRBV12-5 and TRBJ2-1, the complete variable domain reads DARVTQTPRHKVTEMGQEVTMRCQPILGHNTVFWYRQTMMQGLELLAYFRNRAPLDDSGMPKDRFSAEMPDATLATLKIQPSEPRDSAVYFCASGSGSSYNEQFFGPGTRLTVL.

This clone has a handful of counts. The CDR3, as DNA: TGTGCCAGCAGCTTTCTTACTGAAGCTTTCTTT. It codes for CASSFLTEAFF. The chain recombines TRBV7-9 with TRBJ1-1; no definite D call. Germline loops: CDR1 SEHNR, CDR2 FQNEAQ (reference sequence). Trimming left V 3 bases short and J 5 bases short, with 4 bases between. This CDR3 spans 11 amino acids. The variable domain in full, with the rest retrieved from reference TRBV7-9 and TRBJ1-1, is DTGVSQNPRHKITKRGQNVTFRCDPISEHNRLYWYRQTLGQGPEFLTYFQNEAQLEKSRLLSDRFSAERPKGSFSTLEIQRTEQGDSAMYLCASSFLTEAFFGQGTRLTVV.

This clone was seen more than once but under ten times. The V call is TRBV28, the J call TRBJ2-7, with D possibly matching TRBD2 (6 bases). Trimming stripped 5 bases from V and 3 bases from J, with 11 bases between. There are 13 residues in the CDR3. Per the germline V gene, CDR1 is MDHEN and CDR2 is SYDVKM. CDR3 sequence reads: CASSPAAGYEQYF. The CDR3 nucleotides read TGTGCCAGCAGTCCCGCAGCGGGCTACGAGCAGTACTTC.

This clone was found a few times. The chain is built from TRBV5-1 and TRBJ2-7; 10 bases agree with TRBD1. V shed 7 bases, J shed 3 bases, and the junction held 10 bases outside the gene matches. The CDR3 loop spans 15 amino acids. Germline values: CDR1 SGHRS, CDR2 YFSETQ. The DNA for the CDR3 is TGCGCCAGCCAAACGATGACAGGGGGCCTCTACGAGCAGTACTTC. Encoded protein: CASQTMTGGLYEQYF.

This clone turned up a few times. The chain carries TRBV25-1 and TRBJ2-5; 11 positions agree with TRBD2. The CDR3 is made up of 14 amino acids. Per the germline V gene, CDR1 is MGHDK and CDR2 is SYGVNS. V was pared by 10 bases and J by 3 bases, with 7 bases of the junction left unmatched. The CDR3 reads CATRGTSGKETQYF. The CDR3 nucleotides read TGTGCCACCCGGGGGACTAGCGGAAAAGAGACCCAGTACTTC.

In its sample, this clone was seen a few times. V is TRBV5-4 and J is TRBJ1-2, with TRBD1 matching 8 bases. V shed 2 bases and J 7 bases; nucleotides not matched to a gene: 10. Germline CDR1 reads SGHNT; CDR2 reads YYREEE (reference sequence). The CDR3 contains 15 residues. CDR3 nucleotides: TGTGCCAGCAGCTTTATCTCGGACAGGGAGGGTGGCTACACCTTC. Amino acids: CASSFISDREGGYTF. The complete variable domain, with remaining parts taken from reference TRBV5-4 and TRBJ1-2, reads ETGVTQSPTHLIKTRGQQVTLRCSSQSGHNTVSWYQQALGQGPQFIFQYYREEENGRGNFPPRFSGLQFPNYSSELNVNALELDDSALYLCASSFISDREGGYTFGSGTRLTVV.

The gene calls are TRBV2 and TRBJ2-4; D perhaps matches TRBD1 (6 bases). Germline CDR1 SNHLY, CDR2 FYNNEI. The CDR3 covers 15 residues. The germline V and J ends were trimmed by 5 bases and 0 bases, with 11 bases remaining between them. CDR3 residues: CASSPDRLAKNIQYF. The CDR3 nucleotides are TGTGCCAGCAGTCCCGACAGGCTAGCCAAAAACATTCAGTACTTC. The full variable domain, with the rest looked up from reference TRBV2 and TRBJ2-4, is EPEVTQTPSHQVTQMGQEVILRCVPISNHLYFYWYRQILGQKVEFLVSFYNNEISEKSEIFDDQFSVERPDGSNFTLKIRSTKLEDSAMYFCASSPDRLAKNIQYFGAGTRLSVL.

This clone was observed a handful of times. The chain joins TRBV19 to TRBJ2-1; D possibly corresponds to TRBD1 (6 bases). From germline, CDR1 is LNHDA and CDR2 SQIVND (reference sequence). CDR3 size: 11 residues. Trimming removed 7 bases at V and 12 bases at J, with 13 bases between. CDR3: CASIQGKRQFF. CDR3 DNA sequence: TGTGCCAGTATTCAGGGGAAAAGGCAGTTCTTC.

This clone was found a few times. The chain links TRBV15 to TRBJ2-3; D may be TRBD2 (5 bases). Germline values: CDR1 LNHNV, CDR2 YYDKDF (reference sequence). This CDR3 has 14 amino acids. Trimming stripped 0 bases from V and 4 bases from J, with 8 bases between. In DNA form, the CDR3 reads TGTGCCACCAGCAGAGACCCGGGATCAGATACGCAGTATTTT. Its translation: CATSRDPGSDTQYF.

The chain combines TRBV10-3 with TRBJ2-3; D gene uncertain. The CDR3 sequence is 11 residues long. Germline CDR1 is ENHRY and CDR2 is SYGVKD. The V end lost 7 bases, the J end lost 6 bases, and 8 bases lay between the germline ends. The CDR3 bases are TGTGCCATCAACTCCGGGGATACGCAGTATTTT. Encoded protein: CAINSGDTQYF.

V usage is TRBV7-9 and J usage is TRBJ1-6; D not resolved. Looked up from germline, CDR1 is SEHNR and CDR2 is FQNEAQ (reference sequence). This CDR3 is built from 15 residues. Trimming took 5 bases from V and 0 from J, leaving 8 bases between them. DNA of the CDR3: TGTGCCAGCAGCCCCTATGGCTCCTATAATTCACCCCTCCACTTT. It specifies CASSPYGSYNSPLHF.

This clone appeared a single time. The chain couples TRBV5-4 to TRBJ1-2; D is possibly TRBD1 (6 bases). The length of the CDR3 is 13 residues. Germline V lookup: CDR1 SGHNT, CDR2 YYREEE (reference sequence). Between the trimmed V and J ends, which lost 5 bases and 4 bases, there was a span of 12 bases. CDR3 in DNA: TGTGCCAGCAGTCACACAGGGTCCTATGGCTACACCTTC. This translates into CASSHTGSYGYTF.